Here is one TCR beta chain with its context. The target antigen is unknown. It was the library that attached unique molecular identifiers to individual cDNA molecules. TCRdb re-called the RACE reads with MiXCR, one entry per CDR3 protein. The sample lists tens of thousands of distinct CDR3 sequences; around 10% were seen once. Time point in this sample: patch test 2, 6 weeks after DPC sensitization. The sample's treatment: therapeutic diphenylcyclopropenone sensitization with weekly scalp DPC. Germline V gene lookup returns CDR1 MNHEY and CDR2 SVGEGT. The junction had 7 bases not matched to a gene; V was cut back by 5 bases and J by 10 bases. CDR3 length equals 12 residues. The data originate from a study of human T cells and chemical hapten exposure. Study observations and caveats: Because they had alopecia, donors may respond immunologically unlike healthy people. The count of PT1 expanded TCRs correlated positively with patch test score.

The source was whole blood, collected in connection with sensitization to the hapten diphenylcyclopropenone (DPC). This rearrangement joins TRBV6-2 or TRBV6-3 to TRBJ2-5; 7 bases match TRBD1. This TCR derives from a man aged 25-45 years with alopecia areata. Some clones in this sample may be carry-over from other donors' samples. DNA of the CDR3: TGTGCCAGCAGTCCGACAGGGCGCGACCAGTACTTC. Amino acid sequence: CASSPTGRDQYF.